Following are 3 T cell receptor beta chains from one sample sequenced in a study of beta chain features in type 1 diabetes. Reverse transcription of all isolated RNA meant that expressed TCRB transcripts were sequenced. Generated by immunoSEQ multiplex PCR, the TCRdb table keeps only in-frame clones and is missing some. Of over 120,000 clones listed, under 11% are singletons. Input material: naive CD4+ T cells from blood. Receptors originate from a man in his late teens or twenties in good health.

This clone was counted only a few times. The chain is built from TRBV10-3 and TRBJ1-1; 9 nucleotides line up with TRBD1. CDR1 and CDR2 from the germline V gene are ENHRY and SYGVKD. V was pared by 10 bases and J by 4 bases, with 7 bases of the junction left unmatched. The CDR3 has 13 amino acids. The CDR3 is CATQGAQGTEAFF. As DNA, the CDR3 is TGTGCCACACAGGGGGCTCAGGGCACTGAAGCTTTCTTT.

This clone was counted only a few times. The chain carries TRBV6-1 and TRBJ2-7; tentatively, D is TRBD1 (5 bases). This CDR3 contains 14 residues. Trimming removed 4 bases from V and 2 bases from J, with 12 bases in between. Germline CDR1 MNHNS, CDR2 SASEGT. This CDR3 reads CASSAGYRTYEQYF. In nucleotides, the CDR3 is TGTGCCAGCAGTGCCGGGTACAGGACCTACGAGCAGTACTTC.

This clone was found a few times. V usage is TRBV5-6 and J usage is TRBJ2-1; TRBD2 matches 8 bases. This CDR3 has 17 amino acids. Germline CDR1 SGHDT, CDR2 YYEEEE. The J segment lost 0 bases and the V segment lost 4 bases, leaving 9 bases of the junction unmatched. CDR3 DNA sequence: TGTGCCAGCAGCGCGGGAGGTAGCGGGGTCTCCTACAATGAGCAGTTCTTC. The encoded protein is CASSAGGSGVSYNEQFF. The full variable domain, in which reference TRBV5-6 and TRBJ2-1 provide the parts outside the CDR3, is DAGVTQSPTHLIKTRGQQVTLRCSPKSGHDTVSWYQQALGQGPQFIFQYYEEEERQRGNFPDRFSGHQFPNYSSELNVNALLLGDSALYLCASSAGGSGVSYNEQFFGPGTRLTVL.